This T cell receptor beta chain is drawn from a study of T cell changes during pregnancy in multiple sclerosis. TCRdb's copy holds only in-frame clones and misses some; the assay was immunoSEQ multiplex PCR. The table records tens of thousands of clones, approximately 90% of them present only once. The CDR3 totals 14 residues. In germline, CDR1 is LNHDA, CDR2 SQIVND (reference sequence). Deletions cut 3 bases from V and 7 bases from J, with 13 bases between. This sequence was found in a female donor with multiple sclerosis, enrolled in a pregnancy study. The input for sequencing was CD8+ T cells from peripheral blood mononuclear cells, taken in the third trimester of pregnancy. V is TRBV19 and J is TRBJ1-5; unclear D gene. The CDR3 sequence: CASSMRVLDQPQHF. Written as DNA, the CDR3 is TGTGCCAGTAGTATGAGGGTTTTGGACCAGCCCCAGCATTTT.